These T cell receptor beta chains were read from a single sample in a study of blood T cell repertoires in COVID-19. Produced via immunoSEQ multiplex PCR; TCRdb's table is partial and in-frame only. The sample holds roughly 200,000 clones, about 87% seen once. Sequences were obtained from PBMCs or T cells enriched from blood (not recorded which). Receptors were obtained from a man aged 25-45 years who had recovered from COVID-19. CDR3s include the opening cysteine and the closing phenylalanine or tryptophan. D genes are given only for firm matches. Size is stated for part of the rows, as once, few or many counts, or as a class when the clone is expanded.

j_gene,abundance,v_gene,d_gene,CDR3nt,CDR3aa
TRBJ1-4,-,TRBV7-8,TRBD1,TGTGCCAGCAGGGGAGACAGGGGGCGCGGTAAGGCGCGGGGTGAAAAACTGTTTTTT,CASRGDRGRGKARGEKLFF
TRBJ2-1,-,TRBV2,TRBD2,TGTGCCAGCAGGGAGACTAGCGGGAGGTACAATGAGCAGTTCTTC,CASRETSGRYNEQFF
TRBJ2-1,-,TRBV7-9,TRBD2,TGTGCCAGCAGCCCGGGACTAGAATTGAATGAGCAGTTCTTC,CASSPGLELNEQFF
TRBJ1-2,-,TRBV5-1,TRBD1,TGCGCCAGCTCCCCCCGACAGGGGGATATGCATGGCTACACCTTC,CASSPRQGDMHGYTF
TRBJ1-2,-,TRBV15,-,TGTGCCACCAGCAGGGTGGTGGGGACTCTAGCTAACTATGGCTACACCTTC,CATSRVVGTLANYGYTF
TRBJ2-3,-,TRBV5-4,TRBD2,TGTGCCAGCGGGCGCCCCAGCGGGGGGGGCACAGATACGCAGTATTTT,CASGRPSGGGTDTQYF
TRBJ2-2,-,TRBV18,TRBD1,TGTGCCAGCTCACCGGCGACAGGGGTTAACGGGGAGCTGTTTTTT,CASSPATGVNGELFF
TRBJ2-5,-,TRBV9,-,TGTGCCAGCAGCGTTAGGGGGGGAAAAGAGACCCAGTACTTC,CASSVRGGKETQYF
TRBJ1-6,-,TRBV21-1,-,TGTGCCAGCAGCAAAAAGCCCCACCGGGAGGGGAATTCACCCCTCCACTTT,CASSKKPHREGNSPLHF
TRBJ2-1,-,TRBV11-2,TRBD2,TGTGCCAGCAGCTTAGTTGCTAGCGGGAGGCCAGGGCAGTTCTTC,CASSLVASGRPGQFF
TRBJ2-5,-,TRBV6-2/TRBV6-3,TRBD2,TGTGCCAGCAGTTTCCGTCGACTAGCCTTAGTGGAGACCCAGTACTTC,CASSFRRLALVETQYF
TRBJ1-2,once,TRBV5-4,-,TGTGCCAGCAGCCCCCCGGACAGCCTGTGGGGCTACACCTTC,CASSPPDSLWGYTF
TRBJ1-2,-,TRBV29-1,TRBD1,TGCAGCGTTGAAGACGGACAGGGGGCTAGCTATGGCTACACCTTC,CSVEDGQGASYGYTF
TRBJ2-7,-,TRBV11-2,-,TGTGCCAGCAGCTTGGAGCTTCTCTACGAGCAGTACTTC,CASSLELLYEQYF
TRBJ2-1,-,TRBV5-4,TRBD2,TGTGCCAGCAGCTTGGCGCGGGGCTCGACTAGCGGGGGTTACAATGAGCAGTTCTTC,CASSLARGSTSGGYNEQFF
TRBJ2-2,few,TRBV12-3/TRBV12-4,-,TGTGCCAGCAGTTTACTAGCCGGGGAGCTGTTTTTT,CASSLLAGELFF
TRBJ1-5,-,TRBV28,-,TGTGCCAGCAGAACCCGCCCTACAGGGAGCAATCAGCCCCAGCATTTT,CASRTRPTGSNQPQHF
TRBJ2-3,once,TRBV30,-,TGTGCCTGGAGTGGGTCTAGACAGTCTGGTACGCAGTATTTT,CAWSGSRQSGTQYF
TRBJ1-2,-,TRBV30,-,TGTGCCTGGAGTGTAAGGGGTCAGGGCTACACCTTC,CAWSVRGQGYTF
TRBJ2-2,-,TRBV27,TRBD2,TGTGCCAGCAGACTTCTGGTCAGCGGGGGCACCGGGGAGCTGTTTTTT,CASRLLVSGGTGELFF
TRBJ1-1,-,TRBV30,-,TGTGCCTGGAGGACAGCGAACACTGAAGCTTTCTTT,CAWRTANTEAFF
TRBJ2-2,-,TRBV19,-,TGTGCCAGTAGTATTTTGGGGGGCACCGGGGAGCTGTTTTTT,CASSILGGTGELFF
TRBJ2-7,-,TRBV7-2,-,TGTGCCAGCAGCTTATGGGGCCGAACCTACGAGCAGTACTTC,CASSLWGRTYEQYF
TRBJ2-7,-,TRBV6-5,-,TGTGCCAGCAGTTACGGGGGGGCGGAAGAGCAGTACTTC,CASSYGGAEEQYF